The next 7 T cell receptor beta chains were all read from a single sample in a study of T cells in Graves' hyperthyroidism and ophthalmopathy. Authors of the study amplified TCR beta CDR3 regions from RNA transcripts. When the TCR CDR3 underwent first-round RT-PCR, the HTBI primer set was used. TCRdb reanalysed the multiplex PCR reads using MiXCR and keeps one entry per CDR3 protein. This sample has approximately 690,000 distinct CDR3 sequences, with 14% found just once. The sample was blood. Receptors were obtained from a woman aged 45-65 years with Graves' ophthalmopathy.

In its sample, this clonotype was seen once. A single base separates this from a much larger clone, so it may be a read error. The V and J genes are TRBV6-1 and TRBJ1-5, with D tentatively TRBD1 (5 bases). Germline assignment: CDR1 MNHNS and CDR2 SASEGT. V was clipped by 10 bases and J by 7 bases, with 23 bases between them. The CDR3 consists of 15 residues. The DNA of the CDR3 is TGTGCCAACACCGAGGGGCAGCGGGCCTACCAGCCCCAGCATTTT. Its translation: CANTEGQRAYQPQHF.

V is TRBV7-9 and J is TRBJ2-7; no definite D call. This CDR3 is built from 13 residues. Germline CDR1 reads SEHNR; CDR2 reads FQNEAQ (reference sequence). Between the trimmed V and J ends, which lost 4 bases and 6 bases, there was a span of 13 bases. CDR3 DNA sequence: TGTGCCAGCAGCTCCCCGGGTGGAGCCGAGCAGTACTTC. Protein: CASSSPGGAEQYF.

The table lists this clonotype with a few counts. The chain joins TRBV27 to TRBJ1-5, with D hard to call. V was clipped by 0 bases and J by 1 base, with 7 bases between them. CDR3 length: 15 residues. Per the germline V gene, CDR1 is MNHEY and CDR2 is SMNVEV (reference sequence). The CDR3 spells CASSLSDGSNQPQHF. CDR3 nucleotides: TGTGCCAGCAGTTTATCGGACGGCAGCAATCAGCCCCAGCATTTT.

Comments on this clonotype: Being one base from a much bigger clone, this may be a read error. The chain couples TRBV15 to TRBJ2-1, with a tentative D call TRBD2 (6 bases). The germline V gene has CDR1 LNHNV and CDR2 YYDKDF (reference sequence). CDR3 size: 15 residues. CDR3: CAASRVTGRGNEQFF. DNA for the CDR3: TGTGCCGCCAGCAGAGTAACCGGGAGAGGTAATGAGCAGTTCTTC. The full variable domain, its missing parts supplied by reference TRBV15 and TRBJ2-1, is DAMVIQNPRYQVTQFGKPVTLSCSQTLNHNVMYWYQQKSSQAPKLLFHYYDKDFNNEADTPDNFQSRRPNTSFCFLDIRSPGLGDTAMYLCAASRVTGRGNEQFFGPGTRLTVL.

This clonotype was observed a few times. This rearrangement joins TRBV19 to TRBJ2-1, with D unclear. The CDR3 spans 14 residues. Germline CDR1 and CDR2: LNHDA and SQIVND (reference sequence). The ends were cut back, 0 bases at V and 5 bases at J, with 8 bases in the middle. CDR3 region: CASSIEYSNNEQFF. The CDR3, as DNA: TGTGCCAGTAGTATAGAGTACAGTAACAATGAGCAGTTCTTC.

This clonotype was detected ten times or more. The V call is TRBV20-1, the J call TRBJ2-1; 10 bases fit TRBD2. Germline V gives CDR1 DFQATT, CDR2 SNEGSKA (reference sequence). V trimming: 3 bases; J trimming: 4 bases; junction bases outside the gene matches: 12. This CDR3 contains 17 residues. In nucleotides, the CDR3 is TGCAGTGCTAGCCCTCTAGGAGCGGGAGGGGTATACAATGAGCAGTTCTTC. It translates to CSASPLGAGGVYNEQFF.

This clonotype was counted ten times or more. This chain links TRBV6-1 with TRBJ2-1; 10 nucleotides match TRBD2. Trimming removed 11 bases from V and 6 bases from J; junction bases left unmatched: 13. The germline gives CDR1 MNHNS, CDR2 SASEGT. CDR3 size: 15 residues. CDR3: CAHSPLAGDPNEQFF. The CDR3 nucleotides are TGTGCCCACAGCCCTCTAGCGGGAGATCCCAATGAGCAGTTCTTC.